Below are 22 T cell receptor beta chains sequenced from a single sample in a study of blood T cell repertoires in COVID-19. Here immunoSEQ multiplex PCR was the method, and the copy in TCRdb shows in-frame clones only, minus some. The table shows some 200,000 clones, with roughly 83% occurring only once. Material: PBMCs or T cells enriched from blood (not recorded which). The receptors derive from a woman aged 40-49 years with acute COVID-19.

V is TRBV13 and J is TRBJ1-1; tentatively, D is TRBD1 (6 bases). The V gene's germline CDR1 is PRHDT and CDR2 FYEKMQ (reference sequence). The CDR3 is 18 amino acids. V lost 5 bases and J lost 4, with 26 bases in between. This chain's CDR3 is CASSGAFLQGRARTEAFF. For the CDR3, the DNA is TGTGCCAGCAGCGGAGCGTTTTTACAGGGTAGGGCTCGCACTGAAGCTTTCTTT. Based on the CDR3 plus reference TRBV13 and TRBJ1-1, the full variable domain is AAGVIQSPRHLIKEKRETATLKCYPIPRHDTVYWYQQGPGQDPQFLISFYEKMQSDKGSIPDRFSAQQFSDYHSELNMSSLELGDSALYFCASSGAFLQGRARTEAFFGQGTRLTVV.

Only a few counts were recorded for this clone. The rearrangement links TRBV6-2 or TRBV6-3 to TRBJ2-3, with 7 nucleotides matching TRBD2. The CDR3 contains 15 residues. Germline CDR1 and CDR2: MNHEY and SVGEGT. V was clipped by 4 bases and J by 2 bases; unmatched bases: 6. This CDR3 reads CASSSLGTNTDTQYF. The CDR3 DNA sequence: TGTGCCAGCAGTTCCCTCGGGACTAACACAGATACGCAGTATTTT.

The chain uses TRBV10-3 and TRBJ2-7; D is perhaps TRBD2 (7 bases). Trimming removed 2 bases from V and 3 bases from J, with 14 bases in between. The length of the CDR3 is 15 residues. The germline V gene has CDR1 ENHRY and CDR2 SYGVKD. The CDR3 spells CAISEPGGKDYEQYF. The CDR3 DNA reads TGTGCCATCAGTGAGCCGGGGGGCAAAGACTACGAGCAGTACTTC.

This clone occurred a few times. The chain combines TRBV19 with TRBJ1-5; 7 nucleotides align to TRBD1. The CDR3 is 15 amino acids. Trimming took 6 bases from V and 4 from J; bases not matched to a gene: 9. CDR1 and CDR2 (germline): LNHDA, SQIVND (reference sequence). CDR3 nucleotides: TGTGCCAGTAGGGAAGACGGGACAGCAAATCAGCCCCAGCATTTT. This codes for CASREDGTANQPQHF.

The genes are TRBV7-2 and TRBJ1-5; 8 bases align to TRBD1. This CDR3 region has 15 residues. V was pared by 5 bases and J by 6 bases, with 9 bases of the junction left unmatched. Germline V gene lookup returns CDR1 SGHTA and CDR2 FQGNSA. This CDR3 reads CASSTGQGVSQPQHF. CDR3 DNA: TGTGCCAGCAGCACCGGACAGGGAGTCAGTCAGCCCCAGCATTTT.

The count of this clone is one. The chain combines TRBV30 with TRBJ1-1, with a possible D match to TRBD1 (6 bases). This CDR3 is built from 14 residues. The germline V gene has CDR1 GTSNPN and CDR2 SVGIG (reference sequence). The V and J ends lost 3 bases and 3 bases respectively, with 14 bases between them. CDR3 in DNA: TGTGCCTGGAGGGCGGGGAGGGGGTACACTGAAGCTTTCTTT. Its protein is CAWRAGRGYTEAFF.

This sequence joins TRBV27 and TRBJ2-7, with 8 nucleotides matching TRBD2. The CDR3 consists of 15 residues. Germline V gene sequence: CDR1 MNHEY, CDR2 SMNVEV (reference sequence). V lost 4 bases and J lost 0; bases outside the gene matches: 5. The CDR3 DNA reads as TGTGCCAGCAGTTCGATGAGCGGGGGCTCCTACGAGCAGTACTTC. It yields the protein CASSSMSGGSYEQYF.

This clone has at least ten counts. This sequence joins TRBV12-2 and TRBJ2-7; the DNA was not compared with TRBD2, the D call given in the table. TRBV12-2 is classified as a pseudogene. This CDR3 is built from 15 residues. The DNA of the CDR3 is TGTGCAAGTCGCCCTTCTAGCGGAGCGACCTACGAGCAGTACTTC. This sequence encodes CASRPSSGATYEQYF.

The chain couples TRBV24-1 to TRBJ2-3; D uncertain. This CDR3 is built from 12 residues. The V gene's germline CDR1 is KGHDR and CDR2 SFDVKD. V lost 9 bases, J lost 3 bases, and 9 bases lay in between. The chain's CDR3 is CATGVNTDTQYF. The CDR3 DNA sequence: TGTGCCACCGGTGTTAATACAGATACGCAGTATTTT.

This clone occurred a few times. This chain connects TRBV4-1 to TRBJ2-1; D not certain. V was cut by 1 base and J by 0 bases, with 13 bases left in between. The CDR3 contains 17 residues. Germline V gives CDR1 MGHRA, CDR2 YSYEKL. The CDR3 protein is CASSQVPEPSSYNEQFF. As DNA, the CDR3 is TGCGCCAGCAGCCAAGTCCCCGAACCTAGCTCCTACAATGAGCAGTTCTTC.

This chain uses TRBV4-3 with TRBJ2-7, with TRBD1 matching over 9 bases. The germline V gene encodes CDR1 LGHNA and CDR2 YSLEER. J was trimmed by 6 bases and V by 3 bases; bases with no gene match: 12. The CDR3 covers 16 residues. The CDR3 sequence: CASSHNVPGQGLEQYF. In DNA, the CDR3 is TGCGCCAGCAGCCACAACGTCCCGGGACAGGGCCTCGAGCAGTACTTC.

This chain connects TRBV2 to TRBJ1-2; no firm D call. V lost 8 bases and J lost 4, with 8 bases in between. The CDR3 has 11 residues. The germline V gene encodes CDR1 SNHLY and CDR2 FYNNEI. CDR3 sequence: CASQVSYGYTF. The CDR3 nucleotides read TGTGCCAGCCAGGTTTCCTATGGCTACACCTTC.

The rearrangement links TRBV2 to TRBJ2-5; TRBD1 matches 7 bases. CDR1 and CDR2 (germline): SNHLY, FYNNEI. The CDR3 spans 15 residues. Losses at the gene ends were 4 bases for V and 3 bases for J; bases not matched to a gene: 8. The CDR3 coding sequence is TGTGCCAGCAGTGGGACAGGCGGTCTAAAAGAGACCCAGTACTTC. Amino acids: CASSGTGGLKETQYF.

The chain is built from TRBV6-1 and TRBJ1-5; no definite D call. V was trimmed by 1 base and J by 6 bases, leaving 16 bases between them. The CDR3 is made up of 16 amino acids. The germline CDR1 and CDR2 sequences are MNHNS and SASEGT. DNA for the CDR3: TGTGCCAGCAGTGAAGGAAGTCTCCCGCGGGTTCAGCCCCAGCATTTT. Translation: CASSEGSLPRVQPQHF.

The chain has TRBV4-1 and TRBJ1-1; 8 nucleotides agree with TRBD1. Trimming at V came to 0 bases and at J to 3 bases, leaving 0 bases not matched to a gene. The CDR3 spans 14 residues. Germline V gene sequence: CDR1 MGHRA, CDR2 YSYEKL. Here the CDR3 DNA reads TGCGCCAGCAGCCAAGAACAGGGGGACACTGAAGCTTTCTTT. It encodes CASSQEQGDTEAFF.

The chain recombines TRBV2 with TRBJ1-6, with 7 nucleotides matching TRBD1. Germline lookup yields CDR1 SNHLY and CDR2 FYNNEI. The CDR3 has 13 amino acids. The V and J ends lost 8 bases and 7 bases, in that order; junction bases with no gene match: 5. CDR3 protein: CASHGTENSPLHF. The CDR3 DNA sequence: TGTGCCAGCCACGGGACAGAGAATTCACCCCTCCACTTT.

This chain joins TRBV18 and TRBJ2-7, with TRBD1 matching over 7 bases. Germline V gives CDR1 KGHSH, CDR2 LQKENI. The CDR3 has 14 residues. The junction had 10 bases not matched to a gene; V was cut back by 3 bases and J by 8 bases. The chain's CDR3 is CASSPGTDFTKQYF. In DNA form, the CDR3 reads TGTGCCAGCTCACCCGGGACAGATTTTACGAAGCAGTACTTC. The full variable domain, with the rest looked up from reference TRBV18 and TRBJ2-7, is NAGVMQNPRHLVRRRGQEARLRCSPMKGHSHVYWYRQLPEEGLKFMVYLQKENIIDESGMPKERFSAEFPKEGPSILRIQQVVRGDSAAYFCASSPGTDFTKQYFGPGTRLTVT.

The genes are TRBV19 and TRBJ1-6; D unclear. The CDR3 loop spans 14 amino acids. Trimming removed 6 bases at V and 9 bases at J, with 15 bases between. The germline gives CDR1 LNHDA, CDR2 SQIVND (reference sequence). CDR3 residues: CASSPSGLGSPLHF. In DNA form, the CDR3 reads TGTGCCAGTAGCCCCAGCGGGCTGGGTTCACCCCTCCACTTT.

The genes are TRBV3-1 (or the pseudogene TRBV3-2) and TRBJ2-7, with 7 bases lining up with TRBD2. The V gene's germline CDR1 is LGHDT and CDR2 YNNKEL (reference sequence). The CDR3 sequence is 15 residues long. V lost 4 bases to trimming and J lost 2 bases; unmatched junction nucleotides: 8. This CDR3 is CASSPGLDPTYEQYF. CDR3 sequence (DNA): TGTGCCAGCAGCCCCGGACTAGACCCCACCTACGAGCAGTACTTC.

The rearrangement joins TRBV2 to TRBJ2-1, with D tentatively TRBD1 (5 bases). The V end was cut by 3 bases, the J end by 0 bases, with 9 bases between. The CDR3 spans 15 residues. The germline CDR1 and CDR2 sequences are SNHLY and FYNNEI. The CDR3 reads CASSEGQLSYNEQFF. Written as DNA, the CDR3 is TGTGCCAGCAGTGAGGGGCAGCTCTCCTACAATGAGCAGTTCTTC.

The chain joins TRBV14 to TRBJ2-7; unclear D gene. Germline assignment: CDR1 SGHDN and CDR2 FVKESK. The CDR3 spans 11 residues. V lost 5 bases to trimming and J lost 5 bases, with 7 bases between them. CDR3 DNA: TGTGCCAGCAGCTTCGAGAACGAGCAGTACTTC. Amino acids: CASSFENEQYF.

The J gene is TRBJ1-2, the V gene TRBV2; no firm D call. This CDR3 is 12 amino acids long. The V end was cut by 1 base, the J end by 8 bases, with 8 bases between. Germline lookup yields CDR1 SNHLY and CDR2 FYNNEI. The CDR3: CASSEGGGGYTF. In nucleotides, the CDR3 is TGTGCCAGCAGTGAAGGGGGAGGGGGCTACACCTTC.